The 29 T cell receptor beta chains in this list originate from one sample, sequenced in a study of control samples from healthy donors and cancer patients. Clones were read by immunoSEQ multiplex PCR, and TCRdb kept only the in-frame ones, dropping some. The sample has approximately 170,000 clones, approximately 92% seen once. What was sequenced was blood. These receptors came from a man between 25 and 39 years old in good health.

The chain is built from TRBV5-4 and TRBJ2-1; D perhaps matches TRBD1 (5 bases). V was pared by 4 bases and J by 13 bases, with 15 bases between. Germline V gene data show CDR1 as SGHNT and CDR2 as YYREEE (reference sequence). This CDR3 is built from 12 residues. The CDR3 sequence is CASSPYDSPQFF. The DNA for the CDR3 is TGTGCCAGCAGCCCGTACGACAGCCCTCAGTTCTTC.

The J gene is TRBJ2-7, the V gene TRBV18; possibly TRBD1 for D (5 bases). The CDR3 is made up of 15 amino acids. Trimming shortened V by 2 bases and J by 2 bases, and 13 bases separated the two germline ends. Per germline, CDR1 KGHSH and CDR2 LQKENI. CDR3 bases: TGTGCCAGCTCACCAGGGCAGGGTCGGGCCTACGAGCAGTACTTC. This codes for CASSPGQGRAYEQYF.

This clone was counted a single time. The CDR3 nucleotides are TGCAGCGTTGAAGACCTGACAGGGGGTTTTGGCTACACCTTC. The encoded protein is CSVEDLTGGFGYTF. The chain uses TRBV29-1 and TRBJ1-2; 9 nucleotides align to TRBD1. Germline-derived CDR1 and CDR2 are SQVTM and ANQGSEA. The junction had 6 bases not matched to a gene; V was cut back by 0 bases and J by 7 bases. CDR3 length equals 14 residues.

The V call is TRBV6-1, the J call TRBJ1-1; D uncertain. Deletions cut 0 bases from V and 4 bases from J, with 9 bases between. The length of the CDR3 is 14 residues. Germline CDR1 and CDR2: MNHNS and SASEGT. CDR3 bases: TGTGCCAGCAGTGAAGCAGGGTTTGTCACTGAAGCTTTCTTT. Translation gives CASSEAGFVTEAFF.

Only one count was recorded for this clone. The V call is TRBV2, the J call TRBJ1-4; 7 bases align to TRBD1. From germline, CDR1 is SNHLY and CDR2 FYNNEI. CDR3 length: 15 residues. V lost 3 bases to trimming and J lost 4 bases; unmatched junction nucleotides: 5. The CDR3 bases are TGTGCCAGCAGTGAGACGGGACAGCTTAATGAAAAACTGTTTTTT. Translating it yields CASSETGQLNEKLFF. The full variable domain, its missing parts supplied by reference TRBV2 and TRBJ1-4, is EPEVTQTPSHQVTQMGQEVILRCVPISNHLYFYWYRQILGQKVEFLVSFYNNEISEKSEIFDDQFSVERPDGSNFTLKIRSTKLEDSAMYFCASSETGQLNEKLFFGSGTQLSVL.

This chain links TRBV5-4 with TRBJ2-7, with 9 positions matching TRBD1. The CDR3 loop spans 14 amino acids. V lost 4 bases and J lost 3; bases outside the gene matches: 5. Germline V lookup: CDR1 SGHNT, CDR2 YYREEE (reference sequence). The CDR3 nucleotides are TGTGCCAGCAGCCTACAGGGGGCGGGCTACGAGCAGTACTTC. Amino acids: CASSLQGAGYEQYF.

The rearrangement uses TRBV7-2 and TRBJ2-7, with TRBD2 matching 11 bases. Germline loops: CDR1 SGHTA, CDR2 FQGNSA. This CDR3 spans 15 amino acids. Trimming at V came to 6 bases and at J to 0 bases, leaving 4 bases not matched to a gene. Here the CDR3 DNA reads TGTGCCAGCAGTCCTAGCGGGGGGAACTCCTACGAGCAGTACTTC. It translates to CASSPSGGNSYEQYF.

The chain uses TRBV5-4 and TRBJ2-7, with 11 bases fitting TRBD2. The trim removed 4 bases at V and 1 base at J, leaving 4 bases unmatched. Germline V gene data show CDR1 as SGHNT and CDR2 as YYREEE (reference sequence). The length of the CDR3 is 15 residues. This CDR3 is CASSIRLAGSYEQYF. CDR3 nucleotide sequence: TGTGCCAGCAGCATCAGACTAGCGGGGTCCTACGAGCAGTACTTC. Using reference TRBV5-4 and TRBJ2-7 for the parts outside the CDR3, the full variable domain is ETGVTQSPTHLIKTRGQQVTLRCSSQSGHNTVSWYQQALGQGPQFIFQYYREEENGRGNFPPRFSGLQFPNYSSELNVNALELDDSALYLCASSIRLAGSYEQYFGPGTRLTVT.

The chain combines TRBV7-9 with TRBJ1-5; possibly TRBD1 for D (6 bases). V lost 10 bases and J 5 bases, leaving 12 bases between the germline ends. Germline loops: CDR1 SEHNR, CDR2 FQNEAQ (reference sequence). The CDR3 has 12 residues. The CDR3 DNA follows: TGTGCCATCCGGGGGGGGCATCAGCCCCAGCATTTT. Translation gives CAIRGGHQPQHF.

V usage is TRBV3-1 (or the pseudogene TRBV3-2) and J usage is TRBJ1-5; D uncertain. This CDR3 is 15 amino acids long. Germline V CDR1 and CDR2: LGHDT, YNNKEL (reference sequence). Trimming took 0 bases from V and 4 from J, leaving 10 bases between them. Here the CDR3 DNA reads TGTGCCAGCAGCCAAGAGCGTCCCGGAAATCAGCCCCAGCATTTT. Its protein product is CASSQERPGNQPQHF.

This sequence joins TRBV21-1 and TRBJ1-2; no check of the table's D call, TRBD1, against the DNA was made. TRBV21-1 is designated a pseudogene. The CDR3 contains 15 residues. This CDR3 is CASSLLQGRRYGYTF. In DNA form, the CDR3 reads TGTGCCAGCAGCCTCTTGCAGGGCCGCCGCTATGGCTACACCTTC.

This chain uses TRBV5-1 with TRBJ1-3; perhaps TRBD1 as D (5 bases). The germline CDR1 and CDR2 sequences are SGHRS and YFSETQ. Trimming stripped 4 bases from V and 4 bases from J, with 18 bases between. The CDR3 runs to 16 residues. CDR3 bases: TGCGCCAGCAGCCTAAATCCGGGGGTGCGGGGAAACACCATATATTTT. Translating gives CASSLNPGVRGNTIYF.

This rearrangement joins TRBV6-5 to TRBJ1-2; no reliable D call. Germline loops: CDR1 MNHEY, CDR2 SVGAGI. V was trimmed by 7 bases and J by 2 bases, leaving 5 bases between them. The CDR3 is made up of 11 amino acids. The CDR3: CASIWNYGYTF. Here the CDR3 DNA reads TGTGCCAGCATTTGGAACTATGGCTACACCTTC.

The chain uses TRBV18 and TRBJ2-3, with D hard to call. Germline values: CDR1 KGHSH, CDR2 LQKENI. This CDR3 is built from 14 residues. The ends were cut back, 0 bases at V and 3 bases at J, with 7 bases in the middle. As DNA, the CDR3 is TGTGCCAGCTCACCACCCGTGCGGACAGATACGCAGTATTTT. Translating it yields CASSPPVRTDTQYF.

This chain uses TRBV5-1 with TRBJ2-3, with a tentative D call TRBD2 (7 bases). Trimming stripped 10 bases from V and 4 bases from J, with 22 bases between. Germline-derived CDR1 and CDR2 are SGHRS and YFSETQ. The CDR3 totals 15 residues. For the CDR3, the DNA is TGCGCCCGCCGCCGGGGGGCCCAAGCCTCAGATACGCAGTATTTT. Encoded protein: CARRRGAQASDTQYF.

This rearrangement joins TRBV15 to TRBJ1-5, with unresolved D. The V and J ends lost 1 base and 0 bases respectively, with 13 bases between them. The CDR3 consists of 17 residues. Looked up from germline, CDR1 is LNHNV and CDR2 is YYDKDF (reference sequence). CDR3 protein: CATSRGFGGYSNQPQHF. As DNA, the CDR3 is TGTGCCACCAGCAGAGGCTTTGGAGGTTATAGCAATCAGCCCCAGCATTTT.

V gene TRBV27 combines with J gene TRBJ1-2, with TRBD1 matching 9 bases. The V gene end was trimmed by 8 bases and the J gene end by 1 base; junction bases not matched to a gene: 8. CDR3 size: 15 residues. Per the germline V gene, CDR1 is MNHEY and CDR2 is SMNVEV (reference sequence). The CDR3 spells CASATTGGFNYGYTF. CDR3 DNA: TGTGCCAGCGCAACTACAGGGGGCTTTAACTATGGCTACACCTTC.

This chain joins TRBV23-1 and TRBJ1-5; TRBD1 agrees at 9 bases. TRBV23-1 is an open reading frame whose function is uncertain. This CDR3 is built from 16 residues. The junction had 9 bases not matched to a gene; V was cut back by 3 bases and J by 6 bases. For the CDR3, the DNA is TGCGCCAGCAGTCAGGCGGACAGGGGATTAGGTCAGCCCCAGCATTTT. Translated: CASSQADRGLGQPQHF.

In regard to this clone: The junction departs from the called germline gene at one end, perhaps through a read error. In DNA, the CDR3 is TGTGCCAGCAGGTTAGCGGAAGAGACCCAGTACTTC. Translated: CASRLAEETQYF. The chain links TRBV12-3 or TRBV12-4 to TRBJ2-5; possible D gene TRBD2, 6 bases. The CDR3 loop spans 12 amino acids.

The chain has TRBV15 and TRBJ2-3; tentative D call: TRBD1 (5 bases). The CDR3 covers 14 residues. V lost 0 bases, J lost 6 bases, and 10 bases lay in between. CDR1 is LNHNV and CDR2 is YYDKDF in the germline V gene (reference sequence). The CDR3, as DNA: TGTGCCACCAGCAGAGATTTGGGGCTGGATACGCAGTATTTT. Protein: CATSRDLGLDTQYF.

The CDR3 DNA reads TGTGCCAGCAGCCTTACTAGCGGGGGGGCAGATGAGCAGTTCTTC. This gives the protein CASSLTSGGADEQFF. The chain employs TRBV5-5 and TRBJ2-1; 13 nucleotides match TRBD2. Germline V gene lookup returns CDR1 SGHKS and CDR2 YYEKEE (reference sequence). V gave up 4 bases and J gave up 8 bases; unmatched junction bases: 6. This CDR3 comprises 15 residues.

This clone was recorded only once. This chain connects TRBV2 to TRBJ1-2, with 9 nucleotides matching TRBD1. This CDR3 is built from 15 residues. Germline V gene sequence: CDR1 SNHLY, CDR2 FYNNEI. V dropped 6 bases and J dropped 5; count of bases not matched to a gene: 10. The CDR3 protein is CASRIGGQGVYGYTF. The CDR3 bases are TGTGCCAGCAGGATAGGGGGACAGGGTGTGTATGGCTACACCTTC.

The chain combines TRBV6-6 with TRBJ2-3; the D is unclear. Trimming stripped 5 bases from V and 4 bases from J, with 13 bases between. Germline values: CDR1 MNHNY, CDR2 SVGAGI (reference sequence). The CDR3 extends over 14 amino acids. The DNA of the CDR3 is TGTGCCAGCAGTCCCCAGACCCCTCCAGATACGCAGTATTTT. It encodes CASSPQTPPDTQYF.

The chain is built from TRBV5-5 and TRBJ1-4; D is uncertain. V was pared by 3 bases and J by 8 bases, with 8 bases between. This CDR3 spans 12 amino acids. Germline-derived CDR1 and CDR2 are SGHKS and YYEKEE (reference sequence). Here the CDR3 reads CASSWEGEKLFF. The CDR3 coding sequence is TGTGCCAGCAGCTGGGAGGGCGAAAAACTGTTTTTT.

V gene TRBV5-1 combines with J gene TRBJ1-2; D is uncertain. Germline V CDR1 and CDR2: SGHRS, YFSETQ. This CDR3 contains 12 residues. V dropped 1 base and J dropped 5 bases, with 6 bases sitting between them. This CDR3 is CASSLQEYGYTF. Written as DNA, the CDR3 is TGCGCCAGCAGCTTGCAAGAATATGGCTACACCTTC.

The chain employs TRBV4-3 and TRBJ1-2; D uncertain. The CDR3 is 14 residues long. Trimming cost V 1 base and J 4 bases, with 10 bases left between them. Germline assignment: CDR1 LGHNA and CDR2 YSLEER. The CDR3 nucleotides are TGCGCCAGCAGCCAAGTACTCTCAGGCTATGGCTACACCTTC. It translates to CASSQVLSGYGYTF.

V is TRBV5-6 and J is TRBJ1-5; no definite D call. V lost 0 bases and J lost 0, with 7 bases in between. This CDR3 is 15 amino acids long. Germline V gene lookup returns CDR1 SGHDT and CDR2 YYEEEE. CDR3 DNA: TGTGCCAGCAGCTTGGGGGTAAATAGCAATCAGCCCCAGCATTTT. Translating it yields CASSLGVNSNQPQHF. Combining the CDR3 with reference TRBV5-6 and TRBJ1-5 gives the whole variable domain DAGVTQSPTHLIKTRGQQVTLRCSPKSGHDTVSWYQQALGQGPQFIFQYYEEEERQRGNFPDRFSGHQFPNYSSELNVNALLLGDSALYLCASSLGVNSNQPQHFGDGTRLSIL.

This clone was recorded once. This chain uses TRBV18 with TRBJ1-5, with 9 positions matching TRBD1. The CDR3 covers 15 residues. The V and J ends lost 4 bases and 6 bases, in that order; junction bases with no gene match: 7. Germline V CDR1 and CDR2: KGHSH, LQKENI. For the CDR3, the DNA is TGTGCCAGCTCACGAACACAGGGGGCAGGTCAGCCCCAGCATTTT. This sequence encodes CASSRTQGAGQPQHF.

J is TRBJ1-2 and V is TRBV9; D gene ambiguous. The CDR3 loop spans 11 amino acids. V was pared by 6 bases and J by 8 bases, with 11 bases between. The germline V gene has CDR1 SGDLS and CDR2 YYNGEE. Here the CDR3 reads CASTNSIGYTF. The DNA of the CDR3 is TGTGCCAGCACCAATTCTATCGGCTACACCTTC.